A selection of T cell receptor beta chains follows, all from one sample in a study of blood T cell repertoires in COVID-19. Measured with immunoSEQ multiplex PCR; TCRdb has only the in-frame clones, and not every one. The data contain about 190,000 clones, under 90% of them singletons. Input material: peripheral blood. All receptors come from a man in his forties with acute or convalescent COVID-19. Each CDR3 is given with its conserved first and last residue. The D gene is left open where the match is weak. Clone size is stated in some rows and not others, as once, few, many or a class when expanded.

>NA|NA|TRBV2|TRBJ1-1
CASSRQKNTEAFF
TGTGCCAGCTCGAGACAAAAGAACACTGAAGCTTTCTTT
>NA|NA|TRBV3-1/TRBV3-2|TRBJ2-3
CASSQGRGDTQYF
TGTGCCAGCAGCCAAGGACGGGGGGATACGCAGTATTTT
>NA|TRBD1|TRBV28|TRBJ1-1
CATIISFGTGGTEAFF
TGTGCCACCATAATCTCTTTCGGGACAGGGGGCACTGAAGCTTTCTTT
>NA|TRBD1|TRBV18|TRBJ1-1
CASSPGQGKNTEAFF
TGTGCCAGCTCACCAGGACAGGGAAAGAACACTGAAGCTTTCTTT
>NA|NA|TRBV15|TRBJ2-4
CATSRLTDSLAKNIQYF
TGTGCCACCAGCAGACTGACTGACAGCTTAGCCAAAAACATTCAGTACTTC
>NA|TRBD1|TRBV7-2|TRBJ2-7
CASSAPPKNRGQYEQYF
TGTGCCAGCAGCGCACCACCCAAGAACAGGGGGCAATACGAGCAGTACTTC
>once|NA|TRBV2|TRBJ1-2
CASSDRGRRNYGYTF
TGTGCCAGCAGTGATCGCGGACGGAGGAACTATGGCTACACCTTC
>NA|NA|TRBV7-9|TRBJ1-3
CASSLPGGRGNTIYF
TGTGCCAGCAGCTTACCGGGGGGGCGAGGAAACACCATATATTTT
>NA|NA|TRBV5-4|TRBJ1-1
CASRWRGGGSTEAFF
TGTGCCAGCAGATGGCGCGGGGGGGGGAGCACTGAAGCTTTCTTT
>NA|NA|TRBV5-1|TRBJ2-7
CASSSGTYTYEQYF
TGCGCCAGCAGCTCCGGGACATACACCTACGAGCAGTACTTC
>NA|TRBD1|TRBV25-1|TRBJ2-5
CASITTGDQETQYF
TGTGCCAGCATTACAACAGGGGACCAAGAGACCCAGTACTTC
>once|TRBD1|TRBV5-1|TRBJ2-6
CASSLVGQGNGANVLTF
TGCGCCAGCAGCTTGGTGGGACAGGGGAATGGGGCCAACGTCCTGACTTTC
>NA|TRBD1|TRBV5-1|TRBJ2-2
CASSSTGQSFTGELFF
TGCGCCAGCAGCTCAACGGGACAGTCGTTCACCGGGGAGCTGTTTTTT
>NA|NA|TRBV6-5|TRBJ1-1
CASSSGAGTEAFF
TGTGCCAGCAGTTCCGGGGCGGGAACTGAAGCTTTCTTT
>NA|TRBD1|TRBV18|TRBJ2-1
CASSPQQGDEQFF
TGTGCCAGCTCACCACAGCAGGGGGATGAGCAGTTCTTC
>NA|NA|TRBV6-5|TRBJ1-2
CASSYREHYGYTF
TGTGCCAGCAGTTACAGGGAGCACTATGGCTACACCTTC
>NA|NA|TRBV27|TRBJ1-1
CASSFGQGRAEAFF
TGTGCCAGCAGTTTCGGGCAGGGGAGGGCTGAAGCTTTCTTT
>NA|TRBD1|TRBV13|TRBJ2-7
CASSVDRESYEQYF
TGTGCCAGCAGCGTAGACAGGGAGAGCTACGAGCAGTACTTC
>NA|NA|TRBV11-2|TRBJ1-5
CASSLAGSGNQPQHF
TGTGCCAGCAGCTTAGCAGGGTCGGGCAATCAGCCCCAGCATTTT
>NA|NA|TRBV5-8|TRBJ1-1
CASSFRGRDTEAFF
TGTGCCAGCAGCTTCAGGGGACGGGACACTGAAGCTTTCTTT
>NA|TRBD1|TRBV5-1|TRBJ2-7
CASRGGQGPYEQYF
TGCGCCAGCAGGGGGGGACAGGGGCCCTACGAGCAGTACTTC
>NA|NA|TRBV7-6|TRBJ2-5
CASSLIYRGASGQETQYF
TGTGCCAGCAGCTTAATCTATCGGGGGGCTAGCGGACAAGAGACCCAGTACTTC
>once|NA|TRBV10-3|TRBJ2-2
CAISDRGEDTGELFF
TGTGCCATCAGTGACAGGGGTGAGGACACCGGGGAGCTGTTTTTT
>once|TRBD1|TRBV4-1|TRBJ1-1
CASSRDPQGGTEAFF
TGCGCCAGCAGCCGGGATCCACAGGGGGGCACTGAAGCTTTCTTT
>NA|NA|TRBV9|TRBJ2-2
CASSPRTLNTGELFF
TGTGCCAGCAGCCCTCGGACTTTAAACACCGGGGAGCTGTTTTTT
>NA|NA|TRBV12-3/TRBV12-4|TRBJ2-1
CASSPGAYNEQFF
TGTGCCAGCAGCCCGGGAGCCTACAATGAGCAGTTCTTC